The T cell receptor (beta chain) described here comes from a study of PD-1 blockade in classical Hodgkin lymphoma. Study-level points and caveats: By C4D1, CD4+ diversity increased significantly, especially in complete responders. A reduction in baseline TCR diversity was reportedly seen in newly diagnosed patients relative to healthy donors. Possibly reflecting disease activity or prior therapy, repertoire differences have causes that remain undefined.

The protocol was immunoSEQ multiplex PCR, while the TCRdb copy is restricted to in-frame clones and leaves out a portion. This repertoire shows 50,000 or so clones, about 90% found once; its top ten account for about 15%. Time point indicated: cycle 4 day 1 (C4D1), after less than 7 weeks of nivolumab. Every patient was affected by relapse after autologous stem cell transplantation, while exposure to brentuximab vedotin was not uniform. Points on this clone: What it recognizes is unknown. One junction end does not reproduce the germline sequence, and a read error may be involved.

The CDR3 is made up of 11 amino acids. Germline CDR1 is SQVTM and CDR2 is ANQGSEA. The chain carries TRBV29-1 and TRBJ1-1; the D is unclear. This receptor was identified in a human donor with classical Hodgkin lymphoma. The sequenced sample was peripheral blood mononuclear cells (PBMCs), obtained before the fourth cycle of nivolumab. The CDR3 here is CSVASGPTSFF. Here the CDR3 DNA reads TGCAGCGTTGCTTCCGGGCCGACCAGTTTTTTT.